This T cell receptor (beta chain) was obtained from a study of shared clonotypes between healthy human individuals (dated by TCRdb to 2019 to 2021). Background on the whole study: Three men and a couple of women, aged 18 to 49 years, made up the cohort. To increase sequencing depth and limit assay-specific biases, different laboratories used diverse techniques to prepare libraries and sequence TCR repertoires. For each donor, CD4 naive and CD4 memory were each given three plates, CD8 naive was given two plates, and CD8 memory was given one plate. To estimate repertoire size and how much clonotype sharing occurs between individuals, the study deeply sequenced the blood TCR repertoires of 4 to 6 healthy adults. Each donor's leukapheresis produced roughly between roughly 0.85 and 10 billion PBMCs.

The study at large found these results: Sampling was limited to blood, and TCR repertoires in tissue likely differ from TCR repertoires in blood. Naive subsets generally had larger estimated clonotype richness than memory subsets did. Pairwise subsampling led to the expectation that sequencing depth would affect the degree of clonotype sharing among donors. The genetic and exposure-history diversity represented was limited by the small number of donors. Compared with non-shared clonotypes, the clonotypes found in all four sorted-subset donors had higher generation probabilities. Rarefaction of sorted-subset datasets indicated incomplete sequencing despite the large sequencing depth. About 5% of naive CD4, 3.5% of naive CD8, about 2.4% of memory CD4, and about 0.4% of memory CD8 clonotypes were shared across four donors.

Using the deep immunoSEQ assay, multiplex PCR amplified TCR CDR3 regions from genomic DNA. Extracted genomic DNA from each cell subset was distributed evenly across all wells of several immunoSEQ 96-well plates, and each plate was treated as a replicate. For sorted subsets, about 200 ng genomic DNA, equal to 30,000 or so T cell genomes, was loaded into each replicate PCR. The purified libraries were quantified using a Qubit 3.0 fluorometer, sized with a Bioanalyzer 2100, and then quantified again using the KAPA Library Quantification kit. Every immunoSEQ 96-well plate was sequenced on a separate single-read 150-cycle Illumina NextSeq 550 flow cell. As for how the authors treated the data: The immunoSEQ output contained only junctional sequences without quality scores, so filtering could not match that applied to full-length reads. Sequences were annotated with PyIR, a Python wrapper for IgBLAST v1.9, using IMGT germline references to assign V/J genes and CDR3. Reads were removed for weak V/J assignments (E-value above 1e-6), missing CDR3, stop codons, out-of-frame junctions, or ambiguous translated residues. V3J clonotypes were defined by identical inferred V gene, J gene, and CDR3 amino acid sequence. The percentage overlap between two repertoires was calculated by dividing the number of shared unique clonotypes by the size of the smaller repertoire. RTK rarefaction, the Chao1 estimator, and Recon v2.1 estimates of unobserved clonotypes were used to assess repertoire richness. Generation probabilities for all TCRbeta clonotypes obtained by the gDNA method from a handful of donors were computed using OLGA. Entries here come from immuneACCESS through TCRdb and include only in-frame sequences with V and J called. Some clones fail to appear in such tables; in the studies checked, an unresolved V gene covers under half of the shortfall, and the cause of the remainder is unknown. V, J and clone size derive from that table, while D and trimming were established from the DNA sequence. Across this sample there are 850,000 to 1,100,000 clones, with 60% to 80% seen only once. Roughly 0.82% of the sample rests with the top ten.

The CDR3 measures 18 amino acids from cysteine to phenylalanine. Only CDR3 DNA remains: 54 bases, in frame from the first base. CDR1 and CDR2, per the germline V gene, are SGHRS and YFSETQ. Trimmed from V: 4 bases; trimmed from J: 3 bases; junction bases lacking a gene match: 12. Details on this clone: Its antigen remains unidentified. No much larger clone is present one base from it, and per-base qualities are unavailable.

The donors were healthy, HIV-negative adults with no recently reported acute infections or vaccinations. Every donor was a Caucasian adult living in Nashville, Tennessee, USA. Magnetic negative selection was used to enrich CD4+ T cells, after which naive cells were positively selected on CD45RA and the negative fraction became the memory subset. Blood was collected by leukapheresis, and PBMCs were isolated by Ficoll-Histopaque density gradient centrifugation and then cryopreserved in liquid nitrogen vapor phase. Analytical flow cytometry was used to check the purity and quantity of every magnetically sorted T cell population. Genomic DNA was isolated from every sorted fraction and measured by UV absorbance on a Nanodrop 2000c.

This clonotype originated in a man younger than 30 in good health. Some clones in this sample may be carry-over from other donors' samples. The chain is made from TRBV5-1 and TRBJ2-3; 12 nucleotides in the junction match TRBD2. The sequenced sample was memory CD4+ T cells from PBMCs. Per the publication, the cell subset or site label means: CD45RA-negative fraction. The CDR3 sequence is CASSKGLAGSTGTDTQYF. The DNA sequence is TGCGCCAGCAGCAAGGGACTAGCGGGCTCAACGGGGACAGATACGCAGTATTTT.